These 5 T cell receptor beta chains share one sample of origin, sequenced in a study of shared clonotypes between healthy human individuals. Sequencing was performed with immunoSEQ multiplex PCR; in TCRdb, only in-frame clones are kept and a portion is missing. The sample lists hundreds of thousands of clones, about 74% occurring once. The source material was memory CD4+ T cells sorted from blood. The subset: CD45RA-negative fraction. The source of these receptors is a woman aged 25 to 39 in good health.

This chain's CDR3 is CASSFNRDTLNYNEQFF. CDR3 bases: TGTGCCAGCAGTTTTAATAGGGACACACTCAACTACAATGAGCAGTTCTTC. The V and J genes are TRBV27 and TRBJ2-1, with a weak D call TRBD1 (6 bases). This CDR3 has 17 residues. The V end was cut by 3 bases, the J end by 3 bases, with 18 bases between. The germline V gene encodes CDR1 MNHEY and CDR2 SMNVEV (reference sequence).

The chain combines TRBV2 with TRBJ1-2; tentatively, D is TRBD1 (5 bases). This CDR3 comprises 13 residues. Trimming took off 8 bases at V and 7 bases at J, with 17 bases between the two ends. Germline-derived CDR1 and CDR2 are SNHLY and FYNNEI. CDR3 DNA sequence: TGTGCCAGCGTAGGGGACGGACGTTTTGGCTACACCTTC. Its protein product is CASVGDGRFGYTF.

This clone came up once. The chain has TRBV9 and TRBJ1-5; unclear D gene. Germline V CDR1 and CDR2: SGDLS, YYNGEE. CDR3 length: 18 residues. V lost 9 bases and J lost 2, with 27 bases in between. The CDR3 spells CATRRQEELRMGNQPQHF. The CDR3 nucleotides are TGTGCCACCAGAAGGCAGGAAGAGTTAAGAATGGGCAATCAGCCCCAGCATTTT.

On this clone: Other DNA variants within this sample encode the same CDR3. V gene TRBV5-1 combines with J gene TRBJ2-1; 9 positions agree with TRBD1. V dropped 4 bases and J dropped 6; count of bases not matched to a gene: 8. Germline CDR1 reads SGHRS; CDR2 reads YFSETQ. The CDR3 totals 15 residues. The DNA for the CDR3 is TGCGCCAGCAGCCTGGGGGACAGGGACGGCAATGAGCAGTTCTTC. Protein product: CASSLGDRDGNEQFF.

This rearrangement joins TRBV10-2 to TRBJ2-1, with D hard to call. V lost 7 bases and J 4 bases, leaving 8 bases between the germline ends. The CDR3 length is 12 residues. Germline CDR1 reads WSHSY; CDR2 reads SAAADI. The CDR3 DNA sequence: TGCGCCAGCATGTCAGCTTACAATGAGCAGTTCTTC. Translating it yields CASMSAYNEQFF.